This is a list of T cell receptor beta chains from one sample in a study of Ad26.COV2.S vaccination and SARS-CoV-2 variants. Assay used: immunoSEQ multiplex PCR; TCRdb lists only in-frame clones, some missing. The sample has around 350,000 clones, about 92% seen once; the top ten hold about 3.8%. The sequences come from peripheral blood, collected after recovery from COVID-19. These receptors all stem from a human donor who had recovered from COVID-19. Each CDR3 is given with its conserved first and last residue. A D gene is named only where the DNA matches it firmly. The listing skips clone size in some rows; elsewhere it reads once, few, many or a size class.

TRBD1,TRBV7-9,TRBJ2-2,NA,TGTGCCAGCATCGTTCCCCCGGGACAGGGTGTAGGGGAGCTGTTTTTT,CASIVPPGQGVGELFF
TRBD2,TRBV3-1/TRBV3-2,TRBJ2-1,NA,TGTGCCAGCAGCCAAGTGAGCGGGATCTACAATGAGCAGTTCTTC,CASSQVSGIYNEQFF
NA,TRBV4-3,TRBJ1-1,NA,TGCGCCAGCAGCCAAGATATCAGGGAAGAGACTGAAGCTTTCTTT,CASSQDIREETEAFF
NA,TRBV4-1,TRBJ2-3,NA,TGCGCCAGCAGCCAAGGGGGGGGCAGGAACACAGATACGCAGTATTTT,CASSQGGGRNTDTQYF
NA,TRBV3-1/TRBV3-2,TRBJ2-3,NA,TGTGCCAGCAGGGTAGCAGATACGCAGTATTTT,CASRVADTQYF
NA,TRBV29-1,TRBJ1-1,NA,TGCAGCGTTGTTGTCCAGCAGAACACTGAAGCTTTCTTT,CSVVVQQNTEAFF
NA,TRBV19,TRBJ2-7,NA,TGTGCCGGGGGTGGAGTCTACGAGCAGTACTTC,CAGGGVYEQYF
NA,TRBV9,TRBJ2-5,once,TGTGCCAGCAGCGTAGAGGTGGGGAGGACCCAGTACTTC,CASSVEVGRTQYF
NA,TRBV7-9,TRBJ1-4,NA,TGTGCCAGCAGCTCCAGGAAAACGGGAAAACTGTTTTTT,CASSSRKTGKLFF
TRBD1,TRBV6-5,TRBJ1-2,NA,TGTGCCAGCAGGGGACAGGGCCAAAACTATGGCTACACCTTC,CASRGQGQNYGYTF
NA,TRBV5-4,TRBJ2-2,NA,TGTGCCAGCAGCCGCTGGAGCCATTGGAAGACCGGGGAGCTGTTTTTT,CASSRWSHWKTGELFF
NA,TRBV9,TRBJ1-6,few,TGTGCCAGCAGCGTGACAGGATTGGATTCACCCCTCCACTTT,CASSVTGLDSPLHF
TRBD1,TRBV27,TRBJ1-1,NA,TGTGCCAGCAGCCCCCGGACAGGGGGATACACTGAAGCTTTCTTT,CASSPRTGGYTEAFF
TRBD1,TRBV6-2/TRBV6-3,TRBJ1-6,NA,TGTGCCAGCAGTTCGGCAGGGGGTAATTCACCCCTCCACTTT,CASSSAGGNSPLHF
NA,TRBV6-5,TRBJ1-2,NA,TGTGCCACCATAAAGCCCGGAGAAAATGGCTACACCTTC,CATIKPGENGYTF
TRBD2,TRBV7-9,TRBJ2-1,NA,TGTGCCAGCAGCCCAGCGGGGGGGCCATCCTACAATGAGCAGTTCTTC,CASSPAGGPSYNEQFF
NA,TRBV2,TRBJ1-4,NA,TGTGCCAGCAGGGGGATAAATGAAAAACTGTTTTTT,CASRGINEKLFF